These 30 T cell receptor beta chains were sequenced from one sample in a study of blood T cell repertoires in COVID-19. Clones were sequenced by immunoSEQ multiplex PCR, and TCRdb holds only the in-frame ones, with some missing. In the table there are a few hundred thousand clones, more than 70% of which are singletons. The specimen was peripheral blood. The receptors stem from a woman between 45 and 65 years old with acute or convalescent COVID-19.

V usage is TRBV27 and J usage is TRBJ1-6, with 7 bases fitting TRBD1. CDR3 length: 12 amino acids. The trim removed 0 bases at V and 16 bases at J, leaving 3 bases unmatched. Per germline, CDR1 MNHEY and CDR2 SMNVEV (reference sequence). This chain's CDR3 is CASSLSGQSLHF. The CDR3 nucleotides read TGTGCCAGCAGTTTATCGGGACAGTCGCTCCACTTT.

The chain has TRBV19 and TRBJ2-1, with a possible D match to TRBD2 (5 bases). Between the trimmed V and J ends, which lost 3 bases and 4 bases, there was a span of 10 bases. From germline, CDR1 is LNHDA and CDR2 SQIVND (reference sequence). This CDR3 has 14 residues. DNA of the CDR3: TGTGCCAGTAGTATGCCAGGACTTTACAATGAGCAGTTCTTC. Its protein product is CASSMPGLYNEQFF. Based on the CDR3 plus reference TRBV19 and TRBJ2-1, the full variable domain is DGGITQSPKYLFRKEGQNVTLSCEQNLNHDAMYWYRQDPGQGLRLIYYSQIVNDFQKGDIAEGYSVSREKKESFPLTVTSAQKNPTAFYLCASSMPGLYNEQFFGPGTRLTVL.

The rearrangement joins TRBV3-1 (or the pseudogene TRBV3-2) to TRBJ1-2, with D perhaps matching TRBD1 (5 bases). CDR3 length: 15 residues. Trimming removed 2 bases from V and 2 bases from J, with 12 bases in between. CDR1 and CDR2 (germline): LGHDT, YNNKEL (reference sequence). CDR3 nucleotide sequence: TGTGCCAGCAGCCAATACGGGGAGGGGAACTATGGCTACACCTTC. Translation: CASSQYGEGNYGYTF.

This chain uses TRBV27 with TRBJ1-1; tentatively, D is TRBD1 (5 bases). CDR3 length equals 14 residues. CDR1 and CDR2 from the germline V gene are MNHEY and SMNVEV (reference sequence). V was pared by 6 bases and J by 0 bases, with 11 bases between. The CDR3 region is CASRLNRLNTEAFF. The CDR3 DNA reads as TGTGCCAGCAGGTTGAACAGGTTGAACACTGAAGCTTTCTTT.

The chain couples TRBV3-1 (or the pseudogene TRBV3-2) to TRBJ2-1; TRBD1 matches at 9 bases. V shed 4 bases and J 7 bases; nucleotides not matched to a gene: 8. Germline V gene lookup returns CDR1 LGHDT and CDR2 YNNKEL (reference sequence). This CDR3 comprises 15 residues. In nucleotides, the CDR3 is TGTGCCAGCAGCCGCGGGACAGGGATAATTAATGAGCAGTTCTTC. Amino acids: CASSRGTGIINEQFF.

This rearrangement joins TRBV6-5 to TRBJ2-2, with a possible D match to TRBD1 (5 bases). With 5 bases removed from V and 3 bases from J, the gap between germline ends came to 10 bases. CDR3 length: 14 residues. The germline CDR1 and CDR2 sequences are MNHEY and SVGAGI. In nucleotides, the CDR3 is TGTGCCAGCAGTCAGGGTTTCGACACCGGGGAGCTGTTTTTT. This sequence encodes CASSQGFDTGELFF.

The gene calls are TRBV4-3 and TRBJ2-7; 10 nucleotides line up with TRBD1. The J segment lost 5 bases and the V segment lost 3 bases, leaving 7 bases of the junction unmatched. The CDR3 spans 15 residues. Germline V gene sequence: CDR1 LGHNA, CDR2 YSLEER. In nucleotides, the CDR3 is TGCGCCAGCAGCCAGGCTCCCGGGACAGGGGACGAGCAGTACTTC. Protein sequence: CASSQAPGTGDEQYF.

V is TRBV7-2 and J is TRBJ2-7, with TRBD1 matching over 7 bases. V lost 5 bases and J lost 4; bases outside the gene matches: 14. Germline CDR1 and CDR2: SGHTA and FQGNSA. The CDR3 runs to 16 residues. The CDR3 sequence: CASSRTWGQRIYEQYF. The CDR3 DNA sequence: TGTGCCAGCAGCAGAACCTGGGGACAGAGGATTTACGAGCAGTACTTC.

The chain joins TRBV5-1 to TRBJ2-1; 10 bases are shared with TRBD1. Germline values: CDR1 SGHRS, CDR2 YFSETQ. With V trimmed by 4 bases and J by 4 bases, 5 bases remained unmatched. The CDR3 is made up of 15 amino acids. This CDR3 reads CASSPPGQGYNEQFF. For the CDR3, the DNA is TGCGCCAGCAGCCCACCGGGACAGGGGTACAATGAGCAGTTCTTC.

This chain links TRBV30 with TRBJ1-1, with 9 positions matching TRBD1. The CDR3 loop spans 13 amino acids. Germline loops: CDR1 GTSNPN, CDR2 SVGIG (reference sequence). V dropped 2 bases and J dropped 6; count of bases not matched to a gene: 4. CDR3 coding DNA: TGTGCCTGGAGTCTGAGACAGGGGGCTGAAGCTTTCTTT. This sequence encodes CAWSLRQGAEAFF.

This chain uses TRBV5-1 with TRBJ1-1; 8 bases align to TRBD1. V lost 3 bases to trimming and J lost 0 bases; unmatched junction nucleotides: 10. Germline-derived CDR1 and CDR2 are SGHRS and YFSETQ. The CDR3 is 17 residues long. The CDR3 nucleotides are TGCGCCAGCAGCTCACCGGGGGCAGGGGGCATGAACACTGAAGCTTTCTTT. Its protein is CASSSPGAGGMNTEAFF. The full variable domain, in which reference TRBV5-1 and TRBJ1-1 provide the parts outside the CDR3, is KAGVTQTPRYLIKTRGQQVTLSCSPISGHRSVSWYQQTPGQGLQFLFEYFSETQRNKGNFPGRFSGRQFSNSRSEMNVSTLELGDSALYLCASSSPGAGGMNTEAFFGQGTRLTVV.

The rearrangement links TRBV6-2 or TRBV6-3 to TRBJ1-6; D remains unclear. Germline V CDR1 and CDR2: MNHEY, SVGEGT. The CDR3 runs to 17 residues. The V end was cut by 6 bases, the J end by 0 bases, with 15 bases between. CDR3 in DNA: TGTGCCAGCAGCGACGAGACGGGAAGCTCCTATAATTCACCCCTCCACTTT. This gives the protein CASSDETGSSYNSPLHF.

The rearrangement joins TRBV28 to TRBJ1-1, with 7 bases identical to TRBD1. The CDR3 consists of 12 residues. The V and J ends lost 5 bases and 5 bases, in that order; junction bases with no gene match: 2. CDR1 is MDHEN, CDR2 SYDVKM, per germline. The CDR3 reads CASSRQGTEAFF. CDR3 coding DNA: TGTGCCAGCAGTAGACAGGGAACTGAAGCTTTCTTT.

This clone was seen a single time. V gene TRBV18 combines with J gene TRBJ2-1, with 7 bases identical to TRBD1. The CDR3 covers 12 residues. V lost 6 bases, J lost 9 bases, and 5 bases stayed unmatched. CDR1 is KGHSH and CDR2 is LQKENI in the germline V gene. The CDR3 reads CASSHPGGEQFF. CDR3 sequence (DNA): TGTGCCAGCTCTCATCCAGGGGGTGAGCAGTTCTTC.

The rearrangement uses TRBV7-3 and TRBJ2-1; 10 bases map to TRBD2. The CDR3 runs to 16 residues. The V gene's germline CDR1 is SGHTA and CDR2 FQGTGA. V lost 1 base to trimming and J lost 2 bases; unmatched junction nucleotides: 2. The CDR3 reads CASSLKREGPYNEQFF. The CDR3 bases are TGTGCCAGCAGCTTAAAGCGGGAGGGACCCTACAATGAGCAGTTCTTC. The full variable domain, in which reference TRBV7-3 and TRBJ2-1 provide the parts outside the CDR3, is GAGVSQTPSNKVTEKGKYVELRCDPISGHTALYWYRQSLGQGPEFLIYFQGTGAADDSGLPNDRFFAVRPEGSVSTLKIQRTERGDSAVYLCASSLKREGPYNEQFFGPGTRLTVL.

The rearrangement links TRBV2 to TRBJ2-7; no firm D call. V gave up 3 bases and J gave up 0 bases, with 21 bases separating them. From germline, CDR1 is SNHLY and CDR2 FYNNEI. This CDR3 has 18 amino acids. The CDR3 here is CASSDIGRPLVVSYEQYF. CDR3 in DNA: TGTGCCAGCAGTGATATTGGCAGACCCCTAGTAGTCTCCTACGAGCAGTACTTC.

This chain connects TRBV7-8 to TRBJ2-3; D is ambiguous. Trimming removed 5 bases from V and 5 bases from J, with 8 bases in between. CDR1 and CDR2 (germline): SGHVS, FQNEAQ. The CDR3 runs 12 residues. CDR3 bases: TGTGCCAGCAGCCTGGCTCGAGATACGCAGTATTTT. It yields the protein CASSLARDTQYF. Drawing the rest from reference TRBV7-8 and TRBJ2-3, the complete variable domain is GAGVSQSPRYKVAKRGQDVALRCDPISGHVSLFWYQQALGQGPEFLTYFQNEAQLDKSGLPSDRFFAERPEGSVSTLKIQRTQQEDSAVYLCASSLARDTQYFGPGTRLTVL.

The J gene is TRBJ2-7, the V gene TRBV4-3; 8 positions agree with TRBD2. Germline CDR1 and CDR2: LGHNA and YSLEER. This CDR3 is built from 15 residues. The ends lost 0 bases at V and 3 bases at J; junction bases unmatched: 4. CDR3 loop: CASSQDISGSYEQYF. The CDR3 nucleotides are TGCGCCAGCAGCCAAGACATCAGCGGGAGCTACGAGCAGTACTTC.

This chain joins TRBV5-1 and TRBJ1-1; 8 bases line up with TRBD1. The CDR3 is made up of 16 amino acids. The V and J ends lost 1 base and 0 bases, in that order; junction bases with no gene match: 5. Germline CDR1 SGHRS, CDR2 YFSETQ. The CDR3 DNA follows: TGCGCCAGCAGCTTGTCGCAGGGGGCTATGAACACTGAAGCTTTCTTT. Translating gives CASSLSQGAMNTEAFF.

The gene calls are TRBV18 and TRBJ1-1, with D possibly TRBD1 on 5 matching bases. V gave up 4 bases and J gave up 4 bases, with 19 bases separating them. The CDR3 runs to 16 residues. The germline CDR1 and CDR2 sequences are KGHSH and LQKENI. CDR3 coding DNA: TGTGCCAGCTCACGATTCGCCCAGGGTGTTGGCACTGAAGCTTTCTTT. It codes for CASSRFAQGVGTEAFF.

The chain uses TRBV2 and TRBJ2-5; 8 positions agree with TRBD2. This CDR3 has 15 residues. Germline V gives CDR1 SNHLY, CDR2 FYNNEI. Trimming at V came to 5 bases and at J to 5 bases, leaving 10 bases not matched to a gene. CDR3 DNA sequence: TGTGCCAGCAGTCTCTACGGGGGGGTCTCGGAGACCCAGTACTTC. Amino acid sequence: CASSLYGGVSETQYF.

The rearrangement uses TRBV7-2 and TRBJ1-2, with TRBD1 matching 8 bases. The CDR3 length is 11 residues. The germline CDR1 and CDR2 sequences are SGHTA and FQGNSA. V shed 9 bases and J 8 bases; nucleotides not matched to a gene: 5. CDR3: CASGQGNGYTF. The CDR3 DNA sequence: TGTGCCAGTGGACAGGGAAACGGCTACACCTTC.

CDR3 coding DNA: TGTGCCAGCAGCTTAGGTGGCGGGGAGGGCTACGAGCAGTACTTC. Protein product: CASSLGGGEGYEQYF. This chain connects TRBV7-9 to TRBJ2-7; TRBD2 agrees at 7 bases. CDR3 length equals 15 residues. The germline V gene encodes CDR1 SEHNR and CDR2 FQNEAQ (reference sequence). V shed 1 base, J shed 3 bases, and the junction held 6 bases outside the gene matches.

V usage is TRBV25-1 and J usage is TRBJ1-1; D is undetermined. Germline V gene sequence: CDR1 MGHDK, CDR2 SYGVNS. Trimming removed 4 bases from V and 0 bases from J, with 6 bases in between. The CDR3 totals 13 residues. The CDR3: CASSGTMNTEAFF. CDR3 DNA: TGTGCCAGCAGTGGCACTATGAACACTGAAGCTTTCTTT.

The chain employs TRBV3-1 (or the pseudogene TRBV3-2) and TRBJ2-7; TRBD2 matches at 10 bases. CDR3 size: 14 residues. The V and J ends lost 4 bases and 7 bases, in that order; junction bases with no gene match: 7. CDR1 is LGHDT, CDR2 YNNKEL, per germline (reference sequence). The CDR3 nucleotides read TGTGCCAGCAGCCGAGAAGGACTAGCGGTTGAGCAGTACTTC. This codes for CASSREGLAVEQYF.

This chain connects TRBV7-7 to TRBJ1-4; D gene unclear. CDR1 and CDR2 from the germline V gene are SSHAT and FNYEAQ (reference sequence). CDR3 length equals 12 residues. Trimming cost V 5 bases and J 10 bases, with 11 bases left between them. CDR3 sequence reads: CASSGEGGKLFF. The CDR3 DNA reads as TGTGCCAGCAGCGGAGAAGGAGGAAAACTGTTTTTT.

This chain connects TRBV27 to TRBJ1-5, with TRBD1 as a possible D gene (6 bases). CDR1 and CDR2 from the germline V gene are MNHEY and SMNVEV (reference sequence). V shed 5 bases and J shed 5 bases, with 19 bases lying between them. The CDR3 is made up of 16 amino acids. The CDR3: CASSRRKGWGHQPQHF. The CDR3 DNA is TGTGCCAGCAGTCGGCGGAAGGGTTGGGGGCATCAGCCCCAGCATTTT.

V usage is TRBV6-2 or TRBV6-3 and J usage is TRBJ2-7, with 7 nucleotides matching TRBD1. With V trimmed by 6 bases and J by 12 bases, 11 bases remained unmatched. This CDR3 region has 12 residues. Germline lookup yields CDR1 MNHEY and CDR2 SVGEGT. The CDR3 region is CASSRTGPVRYF. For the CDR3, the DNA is TGTGCCAGCAGCAGGACAGGACCCGTGCGGTACTTC.

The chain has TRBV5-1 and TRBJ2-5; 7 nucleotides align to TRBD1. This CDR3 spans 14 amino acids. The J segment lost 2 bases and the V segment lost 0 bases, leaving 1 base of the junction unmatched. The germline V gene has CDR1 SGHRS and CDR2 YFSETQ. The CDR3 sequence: CASSLAGQQETQYF. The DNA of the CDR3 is TGCGCCAGCAGCTTGGCGGGACAGCAAGAGACCCAGTACTTC.

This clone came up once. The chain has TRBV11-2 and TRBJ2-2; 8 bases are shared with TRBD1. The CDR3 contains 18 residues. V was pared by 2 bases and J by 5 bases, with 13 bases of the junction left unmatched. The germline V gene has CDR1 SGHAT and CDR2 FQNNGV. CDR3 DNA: TGTGCCAGCAGCTTAATTGGTGGGGCAGGGGGCAGGACCGGGGAGCTGTTTTTT. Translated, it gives CASSLIGGAGGRTGELFF.